This T cell receptor (beta chain) was profiled in a study of blood T cell repertoires in COVID-19. Overall study: The study drew acute and convalescent COVID-19 samples from the United States, Italy and Spain. T cells, B-cell-depleted T cells, or PBMCs provided the cDNA or gDNA that served as material.

The germline gives CDR1 LNHDA, CDR2 SQIVND (reference sequence). Trimming removed 4 bases from V and 2 bases from J; junction bases left unmatched: 4. This CDR3 region has 14 residues. In the original processing: Estimation of nucleated cell counts relied on the amplification of reference gene primers. TCRdb's copy holds only in-frame clones and misses some; the assay was immunoSEQ multiplex PCR. Clone size and the V and J calls come from that table; the DNA yielded D and trimming. The sample lists 230,000 or so clones, 80% to 85% occurring once. This clone was picked up one time. The source of this sequence is a human donor in a cohort sampled during active COVID-19. Sample: peripheral blood. The chain couples TRBV19 to TRBJ1-1; the match to TRBD1 covers 7 bases. The CDR3 region has the DNA TGTGCCAGTAGTAGGGACAGATACAACACTGAAGCTTTCTTT. Encoded protein: CASSRDRYNTEAFF. The entire variable domain, with the rest obtained from reference TRBV19 and TRBJ1-1, is as follows: DGGITQSPKYLFRKEGQNVTLSCEQNLNHDAMYWYRQDPGQGLRLIYYSQIVNDFQKGDIAEGYSVSREKKESFPLTVTSAQKNPTAFYLCASSRDRYNTEAFFGQGTRLTVV.